This TCR beta chain was sequenced during a study of OX40 agonist ivuxolimab in advanced cancers. Study details: Partial responses were achieved by three patients, one with hepatocellular carcinoma and two with cutaneous melanoma.

Generated by immunoSEQ multiplex PCR, the TCRdb table keeps only in-frame clones and is missing some. The table includes approximately 70,000 clones, roughly 94% detected once. The TCR comes from an adult with an advanced solid tumor such as melanoma, head and neck, liver or kidney cancer. Sequenced material: CD4+ or CD8+ T cells sorted from blood, taken in a trial of the OX40 agonist ivuxolimab.

In DNA form, the CDR3 reads TGTGCCAGCAGCTTAATACTACTTGGGGACAATGAGCAGTTCTTC. This encodes CASSLILLGDNEQFF. The chain joins TRBV5-4 to TRBJ2-1; D unresolved. Trimming left V 2 bases short and J 5 bases short, with 14 bases between. The germline V gene encodes CDR1 SGHNT and CDR2 YYREEE (reference sequence). There are 15 residues in the CDR3.